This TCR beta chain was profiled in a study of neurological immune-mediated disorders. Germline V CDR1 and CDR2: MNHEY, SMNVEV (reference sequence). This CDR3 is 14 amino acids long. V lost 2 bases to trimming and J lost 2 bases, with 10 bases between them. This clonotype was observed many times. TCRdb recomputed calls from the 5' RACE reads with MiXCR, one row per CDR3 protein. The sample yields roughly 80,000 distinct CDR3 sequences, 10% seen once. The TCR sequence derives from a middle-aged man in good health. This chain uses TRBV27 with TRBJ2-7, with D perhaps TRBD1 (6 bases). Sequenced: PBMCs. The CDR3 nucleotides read TGTGCCAGCAGTTTAGGGGGCCAAGCCTACGAGCAGTACTTC. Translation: CASSLGGQAYEQYF.